This T cell receptor beta chain was captured in a study of blood T cell repertoires in COVID-19. The overall study: Samples representing acute and convalescent COVID-19 were sourced from the United States, Italy and Spain. In each case, the material was cDNA or gDNA derived from T cells, B-cell-depleted T cells, or PBMCs.

Per the study methods: Scientists estimated how many nucleated cells there were by amplifying reference gene primers. Clones were read by immunoSEQ multiplex PCR, and TCRdb kept only the in-frame ones, dropping some. V, J and clone size were drawn from that table, and D and trimming were deduced from the DNA. The profile covers 290,000 or so clones, with 85% to 90% appearing a single time and over 1% taken by the ten largest. J gave up 6 bases and V 6 bases, and 10 bases lay outside the gene matches. Germline values: CDR1 SNHLY, CDR2 FYNNEI. This CDR3 comprises 15 residues. This TCR came from a man between 65 and 85 years old with acute or convalescent COVID-19. V gene TRBV2 combines with J gene TRBJ2-1, with 8 bases identical to TRBD2. Input material: peripheral blood. Here the CDR3 DNA reads TGTGCCAGCAGACAGGCGGGGGGATGGGGCAATGAGCAGTTCTTC. Amino acid sequence: CASRQAGGWGNEQFF.